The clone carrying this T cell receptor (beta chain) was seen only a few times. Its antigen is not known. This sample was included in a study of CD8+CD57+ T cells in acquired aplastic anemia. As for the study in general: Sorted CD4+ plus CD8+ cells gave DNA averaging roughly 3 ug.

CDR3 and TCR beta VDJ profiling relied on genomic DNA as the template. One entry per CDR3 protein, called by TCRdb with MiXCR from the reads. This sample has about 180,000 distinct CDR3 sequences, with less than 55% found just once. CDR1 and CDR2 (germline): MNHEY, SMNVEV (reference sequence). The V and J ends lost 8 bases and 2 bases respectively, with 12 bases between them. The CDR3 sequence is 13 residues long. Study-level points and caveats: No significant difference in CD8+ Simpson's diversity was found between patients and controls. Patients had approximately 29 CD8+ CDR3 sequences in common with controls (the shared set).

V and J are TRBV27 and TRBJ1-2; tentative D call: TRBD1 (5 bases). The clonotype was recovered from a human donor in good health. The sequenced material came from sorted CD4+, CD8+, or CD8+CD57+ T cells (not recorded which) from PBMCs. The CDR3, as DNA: TGTGCCAGCTCGAGACAGACCAACTATGGCTACACCTTC. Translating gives CASSRQTNYGYTF.